Shown below are 30 T cell receptor beta chains from a single sample sequenced in a study of T cells in Graves' hyperthyroidism and ophthalmopathy. Amplification yielded TCR beta CDR3 regions, with RNA transcripts as the source. The TCR CDR3 first-round RT-PCR relied on the HTBI primer set. Using its own MiXCR run on the multiplex PCR reads, TCRdb lists one record per CDR3 protein. Counted here are hundreds of thousands of distinct CDR3 sequences, about 15% occurring once; the ten biggest clones make up roughly an eighth. The sequenced material came from blood. The receptor set was obtained from a woman between 45 and 60 years old with Graves' ophthalmopathy.

This clonotype has at least ten counts. The chain is built from TRBV11-3 and TRBJ2-7, with D uncertain. Germline V lookup: CDR1 SGHNT, CDR2 YENEEA. The CDR3 is 13 residues long. The ends were cut back, 5 bases at V and 3 bases at J, with 11 bases in the middle. CDR3 sequence: CASSPRVDYEQYF. CDR3 in DNA: TGTGCCAGCAGCCCCCGGGTCGACTACGAGCAGTACTTC. Complete variable domain (other parts from reference TRBV11-3 and TRBJ2-7): EAGVVQSPRYKIIEKKQPVAFWCNPISGHNTLYWYLQNLGQGPELLIRYENEEAVDDSQLPKDRFSAERLKGVDSTLKIQPAELGDSAVYLCASSPRVDYEQYFGPGTRLTVT.

This clonotype occurred a few times. A read error may account for a junction end that differs from germline. The rearrangement uses TRBV10-3 and TRBJ2-1; TRBD2 is a possible D gene (6 bases). The V gene's germline CDR1 is ENHRY and CDR2 SYGVKD. This CDR3 spans 13 amino acids. CDR3 sequence (DNA): TGTGCCATCATCGGTGGGAGGACTTTAGAGCAGCTCTTC. This sequence encodes CAIIGGRTLEQLF.

In this sample, this clonotype turned up many times. The rearrangement joins TRBV7-2 to TRBJ2-7; the D gene is possibly TRBD2 (5 bases). The CDR3 sequence is 15 residues long. The V end lost 6 bases, the J end lost 0 bases, and 15 bases lay between the germline ends. In germline, CDR1 is SGHTA, CDR2 FQGNSA. The CDR3 is CASSPAPGSSYEQYF. CDR3 DNA: TGTGCCAGCAGTCCGGCCCCTGGGAGCTCCTACGAGCAGTACTTC.

Ten or more counts support this clonotype. The CDR3 DNA sequence: TGTGCCAGCAGCTTAGAGGGTGGGGGATACGAGCAGTACTTC. Amino acids: CASSLEGGGYEQYF. The chain is built from TRBV7-2 and TRBJ2-7; TRBD1 or TRBD2 may be the D gene (5 bases each). Trimming cost V 1 base and J 4 bases, with 11 bases left between them. The germline gives CDR1 SGHTA, CDR2 FQGNSA. The CDR3 is made up of 14 amino acids. Complete variable domain (other parts from reference TRBV7-2 and TRBJ2-7): GAGVSQSPSNKVTEKGKDVELRCDPISGHTALYWYRQSLGQGLEFLIYFQGNSAPDKSGLPSDRFSAERTGGSVSTLTIQRTQQEDSAVYLCASSLEGGGYEQYFGPGTRLTVT.

In regard to this clonotype: This may be a read error, as it is one base from a much larger clone. This chain links TRBV12-3 or TRBV12-4 with TRBJ1-1, with D tentatively TRBD1 (5 bases). The CDR3 is made up of 13 amino acids. The V gene lost 2 bases and the J gene lost 8 bases, with 12 bases spanning the gap. The CDR3 loop is CASSLLSGLEAFF. As DNA, the CDR3 is TGTGCCAGCAGTTTATTGTCGGGACTGGAAGCTTTCTTT.

The DNA for the CDR3 is TGTGCCAGTAGTCTGGTCGCTGGAAACACCATATATTTT. Its protein is CASSLVAGNTIYF. This chain uses TRBV19 with TRBJ1-3; D gene unclear. CDR1 LNHDA and CDR2 SQIVND come from the germline V gene (reference sequence). The V gene lost 5 bases and the J gene lost 2 bases, with 7 bases spanning the gap. The CDR3 contains 13 residues.

Ten or more counts support this clonotype. The chain combines TRBV5-6 with TRBJ2-7; 9 bases agree with TRBD2. The V and J ends lost 5 bases and 4 bases, in that order; junction bases with no gene match: 10. This CDR3 contains 15 residues. CDR1 SGHDT and CDR2 YYEEEE come from the germline V gene. The DNA of the CDR3 is TGTGCCAGCAGATTTATTGCTAGCGGGATGTACGAGCAGTACTTC. It yields the protein CASRFIASGMYEQYF.

The chain combines TRBV15 with TRBJ1-3; no clear D gene. The CDR3 runs 16 residues. The V gene's germline CDR1 is LNHNV and CDR2 YYDKDF (reference sequence). The germline V and J ends were trimmed by 0 bases and 0 bases, with 9 bases remaining between them. The CDR3 DNA reads as TGTGCCACCAGCAGAGAAAGGACGTACTCTGGAAACACCATATATTTT. This gives the protein CATSRERTYSGNTIYF.

This rearrangement joins TRBV12-3 or TRBV12-4 to TRBJ2-7, with TRBD1 identical over 7 bases. The CDR3 sequence is 16 residues long. The V segment lost 5 bases and the J segment 2 bases; nucleotides outside the gene matches: 12. CDR3 DNA sequence: TGTGCCAGCAGTCGTTCGGGGACAGAGCTAGCCTACGAGCAGTACTTC. Translated, it gives CASSRSGTELAYEQYF.

This clonotype was detected ten times or more. The J gene is TRBJ1-1, the V gene TRBV3-1; 11 bases align to TRBD1. The V and J ends lost 5 bases and 5 bases, in that order; junction bases with no gene match: 4. The CDR3 totals 14 residues. Germline V gene data show CDR1 as LGHDT and CDR2 as YNNKEL (reference sequence). The CDR3 DNA reads as TGTGCCAGCAGCTTGGGACAGGGGGTGACTGAAGCTTTCTTT. Translated, it gives CASSLGQGVTEAFF.

The CDR3 sequence: CASSQRGGGPMDEQYF. The CDR3 region has the DNA TGTGCCAGCAGCCAGAGGGGCGGGGGGCCGATGGACGAGCAGTACTTC. The chain has TRBV7-8 and TRBJ2-7; 8 positions match TRBD2. Per germline, CDR1 SGHVS and CDR2 FQNEAQ. The CDR3 sequence is 16 residues long. After removal of 5 bases from V and 5 bases from J, the junction contained 14 bases not matched to a gene.

This clonotype was seen repeatedly, ten times or more. The chain recombines TRBV7-9 with TRBJ2-5; D may match TRBD1 or TRBD2 (5 bases each). CDR3 length equals 15 residues. Germline CDR1 SEHNR, CDR2 FQNEAQ (reference sequence). The V end was cut by 5 bases, the J end by 3 bases, with 16 bases between. CDR3 in amino acids: CASSATGTKKETQYF. In DNA form, the CDR3 reads TGTGCCAGCAGCGCTACCGGGACGAAAAAAGAGACCCAGTACTTC.

In its sample, this clonotype was seen many times. This chain uses TRBV27 with TRBJ2-7, with D unclear. V lost 2 bases, J lost 8 bases, and 13 bases lay in between. The CDR3 contains 13 residues. CDR1 and CDR2 from the germline V gene are MNHEY and SMNVEV (reference sequence). CDR3 bases: TGTGCCAGCAGTTTAGGGCTCCAACAGAAGCAGTACTTC. Translated, it gives CASSLGLQQKQYF.

Of note for this clonotype: A much larger clonotype is one base distant, so this may be a read error. The chain uses TRBV20-1 and TRBJ2-7, with no clear D. The CDR3 totals 13 residues. Germline V gene lookup returns CDR1 DFQATT and CDR2 SNEGSKA (reference sequence). The CDR3 is CSAPNTGSCEQYF. The CDR3 DNA is TGCAGTGCCCCAAATACCGGCTCCTGCGAGCAGTACTTC.

This clonotype showed up many times. The gene calls are TRBV19 and TRBJ2-7; 11 positions agree with TRBD2. CDR3 length equals 14 residues. The V gene's germline CDR1 is LNHDA and CDR2 SQIVND (reference sequence). Unmatched junction bases numbered 5, after V lost 3 bases and J lost 7 bases. This CDR3 reads CASSIFGTSGEQYF. The CDR3 region has the DNA TGTGCCAGTAGTATTTTTGGGACTAGCGGAGAGCAGTACTTC.

This clonotype was observed at least ten times. This chain links TRBV6-1 with TRBJ2-7, with D possibly matching TRBD2 (5 bases). Germline CDR1 MNHNS, CDR2 SASEGT. This CDR3 comprises 16 residues. V lost 6 bases to trimming and J lost 0 bases, with 18 bases between them. The CDR3, as DNA: TGTGCCAGCAGCTCCCCAGGCAGCCGGGGCTCCTACGAGCAGTACTTC. Its translation: CASSSPGSRGSYEQYF.

This clonotype was detected only a few times. The chain joins TRBV19 to TRBJ2-7; D is undetermined. The CDR3 sequence is 14 residues long. The germline CDR1 and CDR2 sequences are LNHDA and SQIVND (reference sequence). Trimming cost V 2 bases and J 3 bases, with 11 bases left between them. The chain's CDR3 is CASSIWGLGYEQYF. The CDR3 DNA reads as TGTGCCAGTAGTATATGGGGTCTGGGCTACGAGCAGTACTTC.

The V and J genes are TRBV7-2 and TRBJ2-2; tentative D call: TRBD1 (6 bases). The CDR3 contains 15 residues. Germline values: CDR1 SGHTA, CDR2 FQGNSA. Trimming cost V 2 bases and J 6 bases, with 13 bases left between them. Here the CDR3 reads CASSLREQGSGELFF. CDR3 nucleotides: TGTGCCAGCAGCTTAAGGGAACAGGGCTCCGGGGAGCTGTTTTTT.

This chain links TRBV9 with TRBJ2-2; 12 bases map to TRBD2. Germline V gene lookup returns CDR1 SGDLS and CDR2 YYNGEE. The V gene end was trimmed by 4 bases and the J gene end by 4 bases; junction bases not matched to a gene: 8. This CDR3 has 17 residues. The CDR3 is CASSPSGTSGPTGELFF. The CDR3 bases are TGTGCCAGCAGCCCTTCCGGGACTAGCGGGCCCACCGGGGAGCTGTTTTTT.

In its sample, this clonotype was seen many times. This chain joins TRBV7-2 and TRBJ2-7, with 11 bases matching TRBD2. The CDR3 consists of 15 residues. The junction had 8 bases not matched to a gene; V was cut back by 5 bases and J by 5 bases. CDR1 is SGHTA, CDR2 FQGNSA, per germline. CDR3 residues: CASSQTSGSFHEQYF. The CDR3 nucleotides are TGTGCCAGCAGCCAAACTAGCGGGAGCTTCCACGAGCAGTACTTC.

This clonotype was counted between two and nine times. CDR3 nucleotides: TGTGCCAGCAGTGAATTTAAGGGCACTGAAGCTTTCTTT. Its protein is CASSEFKGTEAFF. The genes are TRBV25-1 and TRBJ1-1, with D unclear. V was pared by 1 base and J by 4 bases, with 7 bases between. Germline lookup yields CDR1 MGHDK and CDR2 SYGVNS. The CDR3 consists of 13 residues.

This clonotype was detected ten times or more. The chain recombines TRBV5-1 with TRBJ1-2, with 10 bases aligning to TRBD1. Looked up from germline, CDR1 is SGHRS and CDR2 is YFSETQ. The ends lost 3 bases at V and 4 bases at J; junction bases unmatched: 3. This CDR3 is built from 14 residues. This chain's CDR3 is CASSWGQGIYGYTF. The CDR3 DNA follows: TGCGCCAGCAGCTGGGGACAGGGGATCTATGGCTACACCTTC.

Many counts were recorded for this clonotype. The chain employs TRBV28 and TRBJ1-5; D might be TRBD1 (5 bases). V gave up 5 bases and J gave up 8 bases, with 13 bases separating them. Germline assignment: CDR1 MDHEN and CDR2 SYDVKM. CDR3 length: 13 residues. DNA of the CDR3: TGTGCCAGCAGTCAGTTAGTGGGGGAGCCCCAGCATTTT. Its translation is CASSQLVGEPQHF.

This clonotype was seen repeatedly, ten times or more. The rearrangement uses TRBV7-3 and TRBJ2-2, with TRBD2 matching over 14 bases. V trimming: 5 bases; J trimming: 7 bases; junction bases outside the gene matches: 9. From germline, CDR1 is SGHTA and CDR2 FQGTGA. The CDR3 covers 17 residues. The CDR3 sequence: CASSPGTSGRAGGELFF. The CDR3 DNA reads as TGTGCCAGCAGCCCCGGGACTAGCGGGAGAGCGGGCGGGGAGCTGTTTTTT.

At least ten counts were recorded for this clonotype. The chain uses TRBV18 and TRBJ2-5; D gene uncertain. The V gene's germline CDR1 is KGHSH and CDR2 LQKENI. The length of the CDR3 is 14 residues. V was shortened by 3 bases and J by 0 bases, with 8 bases between the two germline ends. CDR3 residues: CASSPPTDQETQYF. The CDR3, as DNA: TGTGCCAGCTCACCTCCAACAGACCAAGAGACCCAGTACTTC.

This clonotype was picked up many times. The gene calls are TRBV2 and TRBJ1-1; 7 bases align to TRBD1. After removal of 8 bases from V and 3 bases from J, the junction contained 9 bases not matched to a gene. The CDR3 covers 14 residues. CDR1 is SNHLY, CDR2 FYNNEI, per germline. CDR3 region: CASGKGALDTEAFF. The CDR3 DNA reads as TGTGCCAGCGGGAAGGGGGCGCTGGACACTGAAGCTTTCTTT.

This clonotype occurred a few times. The rearrangement joins TRBV29-1 to TRBJ2-1; a weak D match, TRBD2 (5 bases). The germline CDR1 and CDR2 sequences are SQVTM and ANQGSEA. This CDR3 region has 10 residues. The CDR3 loop reads CTCWENEQFF. Written as DNA, the CDR3 is TGCACCTGTTGGGAGAATGAGCAGTTCTTC.

The chain has TRBV15 and TRBJ2-6; 10 bases agree with TRBD2. CDR3 length: 19 amino acids. The ends lost 1 base at V and 0 bases at J; junction bases unmatched: 6. Germline V gene lookup returns CDR1 LNHNV and CDR2 YYDKDF (reference sequence). The CDR3 nucleotides are TGTGCCACCAGCAGAGTATCTAGCGGGAGTAGCTCTGGGGCCAACGTCCTGACTTTC. Protein product: CATSRVSSGSSSGANVLTF. Filled out from reference TRBV15 and TRBJ2-6, the complete variable domain reads DAMVIQNPRYQVTQFGKPVTLSCSQTLNHNVMYWYQQKSSQAPKLLFHYYDKDFNNEADTPDNFQSRRPNTSFCFLDIRSPGLGDTAMYLCATSRVSSGSSSGANVLTFGAGSRLTVL.

This clonotype was picked up many times. The chain employs TRBV5-5 and TRBJ2-3; the match to TRBD2 covers 13 bases. The V gene end was trimmed by 4 bases and the J gene end by 6 bases; junction bases not matched to a gene: 5. The CDR3 spans 15 residues. In germline, CDR1 is SGHKS, CDR2 YYEKEE (reference sequence). For the CDR3, the DNA is TGTGCCAGCAGCACAGGACTAGCGGGAGTGGATACGCAGTATTTT. Its protein is CASSTGLAGVDTQYF.

Remarks on this clonotype: This likely reflects a read error, since a far larger clone is one base away. Because it lacks the conserved phenylalanine or tryptophan at the end, this CDR3 is likely a read error. The J gene is TRBJ2-7, the V gene TRBV6-5; D unclear. The CDR3 spans 12 residues. V lost 0 bases and J 4 bases, leaving 4 bases between the germline ends. Germline-derived CDR1 and CDR2 are MNHEY and SVGAGI. CDR3 nucleotide sequence: TGTGCCAGCAGTTACTCGATATACGAGCAGTACCTC. Its translation: CASSYSIYEQYL.